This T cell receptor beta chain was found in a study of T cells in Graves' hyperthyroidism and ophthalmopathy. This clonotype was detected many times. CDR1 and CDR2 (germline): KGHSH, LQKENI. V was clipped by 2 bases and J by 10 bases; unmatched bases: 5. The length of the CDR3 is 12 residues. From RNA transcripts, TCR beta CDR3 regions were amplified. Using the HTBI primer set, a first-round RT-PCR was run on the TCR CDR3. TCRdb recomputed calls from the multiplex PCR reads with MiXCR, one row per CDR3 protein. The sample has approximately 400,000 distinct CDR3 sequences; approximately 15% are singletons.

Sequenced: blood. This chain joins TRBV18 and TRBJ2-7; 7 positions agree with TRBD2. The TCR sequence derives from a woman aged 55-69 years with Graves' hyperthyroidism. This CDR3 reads CASSPGTGGQYF. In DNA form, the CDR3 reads TGTGCCAGCTCACCAGGGACGGGGGGTCAGTACTTC.